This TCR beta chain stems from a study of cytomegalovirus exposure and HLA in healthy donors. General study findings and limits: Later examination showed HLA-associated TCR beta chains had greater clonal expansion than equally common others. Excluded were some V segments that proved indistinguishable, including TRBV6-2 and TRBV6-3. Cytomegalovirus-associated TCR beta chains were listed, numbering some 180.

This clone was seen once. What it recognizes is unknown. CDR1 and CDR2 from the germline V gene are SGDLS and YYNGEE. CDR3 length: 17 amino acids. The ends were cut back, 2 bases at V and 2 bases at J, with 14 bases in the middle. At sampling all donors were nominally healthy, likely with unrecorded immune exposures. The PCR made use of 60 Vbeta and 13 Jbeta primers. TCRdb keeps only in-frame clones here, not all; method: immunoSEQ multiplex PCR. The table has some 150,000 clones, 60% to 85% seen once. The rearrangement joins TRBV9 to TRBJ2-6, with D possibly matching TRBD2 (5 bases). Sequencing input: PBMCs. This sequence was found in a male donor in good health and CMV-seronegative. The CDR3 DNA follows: TGTGCCAGCAGCGTTTCTAGCCGACGGACTGGGGCCAACGTCCTGACTTTC. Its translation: CASSVSSRRTGANVLTF.